A single sample is the source of the 7 T cell receptor delta chains below, sequenced in a study of Vδ1+ human thymocytes. General observations from the study: In the thymus, TRG and TRD repertoires looked highly polyclonal with Gaussian CDR3 lengths.

Antigen specificity for these receptors is unknown. Sequences come from RNA converted to cDNA by reverse transcription. The CDR3 regions were amplified by multiplex PCR from V-gene primers to a constant-region primer. TCRdb redid the clone calls on the multiplex PCR reads with CATT. The table records more than 50,000 delta-chain clones, roughly 16% of them present only once. Sample: Vdelta1+ gamma-delta thymocytes from the thymus. Subset: FACS-sorted CD3+ TCRalphabeta- TCRVdelta1+ TCRVdelta2- thymocytes. These receptors were taken from a girl under three years old who had congenital heart surgery.

The chain employs TRDV1 and TRDJ1; TRDD3 might be the D (5 bases). This CDR3 region has 14 residues. Germline assignment: CDR1 TSWWSYY and CDR2 QGS. The ends were cut back, 2 bases at V and 3 bases at J, with 10 bases in the middle. The CDR3 loop reads CALGEGWGPDKLIF. For the CDR3, the DNA is TGTGCTCTTGGGGAAGGGTGGGGCCCCGATAAACTCATCTTT.

V usage is TRDV1 and J usage is TRDJ1, with D possibly being TRDD3 (6 bases). In germline, CDR1 is TSWWSYY, CDR2 QGS. Trimming shortened V by 0 bases and J by 0 bases, and 20 bases separated the two germline ends. This CDR3 is 19 amino acids long. Here the CDR3 DNA reads TGTGCTCTTGGGGAACTGGCGGGTACTGGGAAGAAGTACACCGATAAACTCATCTTT. Encoded protein: CALGELAGTGKKYTDKLIF.

The sample holds a few counts of this clone. The rearrangement uses TRDV1 and TRDJ1; 13 bases map to TRDD3. This CDR3 contains 23 residues. Losses at the gene ends were 4 bases for V and 5 bases for J; bases not matched to a gene: 28. The germline gives CDR1 TSWWSYY, CDR2 QGS. The CDR3 DNA follows: TGTGCTCTTGGGGTACCAATCCTGCACACAAACCCGGTACTGGGGGATACGCGAGATAAACTCATCTTT. Translated: CALGVPILHTNPVLGDTRDKLIF.

This clone showed up just a few times. The chain has TRDV1 and TRDJ1; TRDD2 or TRDD3 may be the D gene (6 bases each). Germline CDR1 TSWWSYY, CDR2 QGS. The CDR3 consists of 16 residues. V dropped 8 bases and J dropped 3 bases, with 22 bases sitting between them. In nucleotides, the CDR3 is TGTGCTCTTTCGGCCTTCCCGGGGATTCCTCCCGATAAACTCATCTTT. It encodes CALSAFPGIPPDKLIF.

The table lists this clone with a few counts. V and J are TRDV1 and TRDJ1; 8 nucleotides line up with TRDD3. The CDR3 has 15 amino acids. With V trimmed by 1 base and J by 7 bases, 8 bases remained unmatched. Germline V CDR1 and CDR2: TSWWSYY, QGS. The CDR3 here is CALGEPRAGGRKLIF. The CDR3 DNA reads as TGTGCTCTTGGGGAACCGAGGGCTGGGGGACGTAAACTCATCTTT.

The chain joins TRDV1 to TRDJ1, with 9 nucleotides matching TRDD3. Germline V lookup: CDR1 TSWWSYY, CDR2 QGS. This CDR3 contains 17 residues. The V segment lost 5 bases and the J segment 3 bases; nucleotides outside the gene matches: 13. DNA of the CDR3: TGTGCTCTTGGGAACCCCGTACCGGGGGATACTTCCGATAAACTCATCTTT. This codes for CALGNPVPGDTSDKLIF.

The sample holds a few counts of this clone. One end of the junction fails to match germline, which may point to a read error. The chain couples TRDV2 to TRDJ1; TRDD3 matches at 7 bases. This CDR3 is 19 amino acids long. Germline V gives CDR1 GEAIGNYY, CDR2 EKD. CDR3 in amino acids: CARDTDPLRKGDSTDKLIF. The CDR3 DNA reads as TGTGCCCGTGACACAGATCCTTTACGTAAGGGGGATTCCACCGATAAACTCATCTTT.